This T cell receptor (beta chain) was recorded in a study of tumor and adjacent non-tumor tissue in lung cancer. Study as a whole: There were 11 to 13 adenocarcinoma, 2 squamous cell carcinoma and 1 small cell lung cancer cases.

The template was RNA from unsorted bulk tissue. This clonotype was counted a single time. Trimming cost V 7 bases and J 3 bases, with 18 bases left between them. The V gene's germline CDR1 is MNHEY and CDR2 SVGEGT. This CDR3 comprises 15 residues. Three rounds of nested PCR, following a modified ARM-PCR protocol, produced the TCRbeta library. TCRdb re-called the multiplex PCR reads through MiXCR, storing one row per CDR3 protein. The sample has some 120,000 distinct CDR3 sequences; approximately 71% are singletons. V gene TRBV6-2 or TRBV6-3 combines with J gene TRBJ2-5, with D perhaps TRBD2 (5 bases). The receptor was isolated from a man younger than 45 with non-small cell lung cancer. Sequenced: lung tumor tissue. The CDR3 loop reads CASTVPEGMEETQYF. For the CDR3, the DNA is TGTGCCAGCACCGTCCCTGAGGGTATGGAAGAGACCCAGTACTTC.